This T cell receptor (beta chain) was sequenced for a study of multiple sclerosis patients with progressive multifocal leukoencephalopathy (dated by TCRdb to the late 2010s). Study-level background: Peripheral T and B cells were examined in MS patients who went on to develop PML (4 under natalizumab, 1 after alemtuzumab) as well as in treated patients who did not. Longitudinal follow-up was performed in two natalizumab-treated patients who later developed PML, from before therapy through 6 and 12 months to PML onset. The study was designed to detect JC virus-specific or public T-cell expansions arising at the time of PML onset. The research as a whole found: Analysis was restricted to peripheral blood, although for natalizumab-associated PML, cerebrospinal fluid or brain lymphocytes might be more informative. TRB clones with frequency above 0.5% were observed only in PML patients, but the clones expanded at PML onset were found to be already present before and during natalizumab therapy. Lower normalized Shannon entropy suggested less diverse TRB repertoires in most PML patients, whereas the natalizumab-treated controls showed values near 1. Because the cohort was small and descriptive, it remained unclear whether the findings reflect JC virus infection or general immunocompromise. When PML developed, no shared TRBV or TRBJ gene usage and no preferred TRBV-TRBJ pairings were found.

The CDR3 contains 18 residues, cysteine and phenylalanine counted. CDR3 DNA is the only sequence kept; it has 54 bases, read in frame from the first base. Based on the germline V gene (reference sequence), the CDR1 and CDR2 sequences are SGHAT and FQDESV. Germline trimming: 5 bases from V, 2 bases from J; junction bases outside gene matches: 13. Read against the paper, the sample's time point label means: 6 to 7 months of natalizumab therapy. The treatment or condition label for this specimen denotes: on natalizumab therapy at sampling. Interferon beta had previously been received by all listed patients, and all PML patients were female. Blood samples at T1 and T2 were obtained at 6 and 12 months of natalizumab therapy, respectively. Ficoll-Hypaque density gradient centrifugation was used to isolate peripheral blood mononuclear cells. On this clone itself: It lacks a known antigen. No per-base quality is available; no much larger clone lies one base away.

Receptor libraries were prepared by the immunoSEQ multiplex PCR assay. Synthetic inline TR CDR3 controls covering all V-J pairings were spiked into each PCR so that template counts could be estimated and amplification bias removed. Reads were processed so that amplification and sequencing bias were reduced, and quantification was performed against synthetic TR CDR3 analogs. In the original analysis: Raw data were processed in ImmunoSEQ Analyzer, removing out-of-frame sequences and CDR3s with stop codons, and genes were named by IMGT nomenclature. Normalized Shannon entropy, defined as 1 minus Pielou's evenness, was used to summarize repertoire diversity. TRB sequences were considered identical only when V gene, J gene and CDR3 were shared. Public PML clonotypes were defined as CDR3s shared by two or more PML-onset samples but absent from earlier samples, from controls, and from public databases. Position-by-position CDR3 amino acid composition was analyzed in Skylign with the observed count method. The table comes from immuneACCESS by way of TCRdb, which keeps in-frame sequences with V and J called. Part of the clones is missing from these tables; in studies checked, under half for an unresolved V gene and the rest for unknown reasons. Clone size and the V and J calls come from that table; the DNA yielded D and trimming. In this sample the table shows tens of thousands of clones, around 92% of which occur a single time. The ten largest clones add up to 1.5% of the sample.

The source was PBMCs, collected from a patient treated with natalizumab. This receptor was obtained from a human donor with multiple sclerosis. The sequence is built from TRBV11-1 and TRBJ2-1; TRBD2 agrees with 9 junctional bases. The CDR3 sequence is CASSPSRAGGLTYNEQFF. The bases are TGTGCCAGCAGCCCTAGTCGGGCGGGAGGGCTGACCTACAATGAGCAGTTCTTC.